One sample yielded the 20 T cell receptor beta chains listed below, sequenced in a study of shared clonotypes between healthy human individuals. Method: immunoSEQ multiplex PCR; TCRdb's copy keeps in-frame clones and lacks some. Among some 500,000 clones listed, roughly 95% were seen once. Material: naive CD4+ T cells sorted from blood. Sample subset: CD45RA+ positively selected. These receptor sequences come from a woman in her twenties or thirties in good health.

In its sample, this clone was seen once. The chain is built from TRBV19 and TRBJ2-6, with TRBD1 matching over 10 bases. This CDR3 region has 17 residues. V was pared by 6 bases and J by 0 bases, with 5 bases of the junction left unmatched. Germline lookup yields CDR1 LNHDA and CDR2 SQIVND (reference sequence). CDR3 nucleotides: TGTGCCAGTAGGCGGGACAGGGGATCCTCTGGGGCCAACGTCCTGACTTTC. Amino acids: CASRRDRGSSGANVLTF.

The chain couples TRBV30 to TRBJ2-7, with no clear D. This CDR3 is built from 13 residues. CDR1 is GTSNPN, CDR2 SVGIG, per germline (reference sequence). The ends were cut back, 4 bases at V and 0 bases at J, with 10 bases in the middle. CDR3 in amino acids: CAWMGGVSYEQYF. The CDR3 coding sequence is TGTGCCTGGATGGGCGGAGTCTCCTACGAGCAGTACTTC.

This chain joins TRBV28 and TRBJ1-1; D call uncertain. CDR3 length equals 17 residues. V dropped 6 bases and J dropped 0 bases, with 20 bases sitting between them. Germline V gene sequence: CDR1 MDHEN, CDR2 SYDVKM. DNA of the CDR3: TGTGCCAGCAGATGGAGGAGGCGGACTCATGTGAACACTGAAGCTTTCTTT. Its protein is CASRWRRRTHVNTEAFF.

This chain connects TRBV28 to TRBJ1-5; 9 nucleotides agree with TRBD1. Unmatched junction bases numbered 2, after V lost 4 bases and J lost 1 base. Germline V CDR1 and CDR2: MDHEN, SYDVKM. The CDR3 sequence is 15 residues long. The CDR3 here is CASSSQGASNQPQHF. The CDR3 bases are TGTGCCAGCAGTTCACAGGGGGCGAGCAATCAGCCCCAGCATTTT.

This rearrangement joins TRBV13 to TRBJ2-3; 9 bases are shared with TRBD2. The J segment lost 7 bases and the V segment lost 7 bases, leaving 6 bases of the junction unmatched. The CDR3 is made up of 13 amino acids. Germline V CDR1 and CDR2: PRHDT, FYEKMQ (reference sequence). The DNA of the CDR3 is TGTGCCAGCACCCCCAGCGGGAGGCATACGCAGTATTTT. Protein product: CASTPSGRHTQYF.

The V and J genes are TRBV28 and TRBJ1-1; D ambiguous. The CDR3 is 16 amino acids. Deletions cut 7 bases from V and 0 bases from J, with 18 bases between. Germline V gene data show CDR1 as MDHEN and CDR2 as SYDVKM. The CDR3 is CASTLGSHVMNTEAFF. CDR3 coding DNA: TGTGCCAGCACCTTAGGCTCGCACGTCATGAACACTGAAGCTTTCTTT.

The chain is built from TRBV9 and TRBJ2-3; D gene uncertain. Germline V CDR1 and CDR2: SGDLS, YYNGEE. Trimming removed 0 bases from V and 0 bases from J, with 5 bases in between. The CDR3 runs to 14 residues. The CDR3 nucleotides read TGTGCCAGCAGCGTAGGCCCCAGCACAGATACGCAGTATTTT. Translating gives CASSVGPSTDTQYF.

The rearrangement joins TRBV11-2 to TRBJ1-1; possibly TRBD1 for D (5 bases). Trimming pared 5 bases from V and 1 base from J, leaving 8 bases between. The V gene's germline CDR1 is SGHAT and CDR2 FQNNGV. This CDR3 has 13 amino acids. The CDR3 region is CASSVGANTEAFF. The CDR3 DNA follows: TGTGCCAGCAGCGTCGGGGCGAACACTGAAGCTTTCTTT.

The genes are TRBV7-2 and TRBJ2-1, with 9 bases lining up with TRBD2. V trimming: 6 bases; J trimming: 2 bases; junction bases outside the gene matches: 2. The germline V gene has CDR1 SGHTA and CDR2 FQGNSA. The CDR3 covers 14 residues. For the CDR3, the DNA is TGTGCCAGCAGACTAGCGGGTGCCTACAATGAGCAGTTCTTC. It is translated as CASRLAGAYNEQFF.

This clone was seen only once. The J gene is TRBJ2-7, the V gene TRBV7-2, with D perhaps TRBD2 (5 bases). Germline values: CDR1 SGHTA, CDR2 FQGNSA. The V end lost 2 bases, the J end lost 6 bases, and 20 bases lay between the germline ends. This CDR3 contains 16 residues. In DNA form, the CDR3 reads TGTGCCAGCAGCTTAAGCCCGGTCCTTGGGAGTAGCGAGCAGTACTTC. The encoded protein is CASSLSPVLGSSEQYF.

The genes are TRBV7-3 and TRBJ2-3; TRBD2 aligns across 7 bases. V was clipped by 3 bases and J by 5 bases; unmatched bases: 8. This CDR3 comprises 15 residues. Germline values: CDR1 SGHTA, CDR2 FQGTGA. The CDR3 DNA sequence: TGTGCCAGCAGCTTCGGACCGCCGGGGGGAGATACGCAGTATTTT. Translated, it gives CASSFGPPGGDTQYF.

The CDR3 DNA follows: TGTGCCAGCAGTTTAAGGCAGGGGAGGCCTTACAATGAGCAGTTCTTC. Protein product: CASSLRQGRPYNEQFF. This chain connects TRBV28 to TRBJ2-1; D is possibly TRBD1 or TRBD2 (6 bases each). CDR3 length: 16 amino acids. V lost 2 bases, J lost 4 bases, and 15 bases lay in between. CDR1 and CDR2 (germline): MDHEN, SYDVKM.

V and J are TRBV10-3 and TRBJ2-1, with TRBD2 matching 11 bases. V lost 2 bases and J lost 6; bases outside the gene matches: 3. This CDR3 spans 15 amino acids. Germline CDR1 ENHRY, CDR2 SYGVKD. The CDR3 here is CAISEGLAGGNEQFF. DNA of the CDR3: TGTGCCATCAGTGAGGGCCTAGCGGGAGGCAATGAGCAGTTCTTC.

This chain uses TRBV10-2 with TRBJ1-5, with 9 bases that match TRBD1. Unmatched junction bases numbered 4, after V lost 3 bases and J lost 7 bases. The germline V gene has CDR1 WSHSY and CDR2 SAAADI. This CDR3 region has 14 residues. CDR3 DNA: TGCGCCAGCAGTGAACAGGGGGCTCGGCAGCCCCAGCATTTT. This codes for CASSEQGARQPQHF.

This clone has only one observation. The CDR3 loop reads CASRRTSGPRDTGELFF. The CDR3 coding sequence is TGTGCCAGTCGGAGGACTAGCGGGCCAAGGGACACCGGGGAGCTGTTTTTT. V gene TRBV19 combines with J gene TRBJ2-2, with 11 bases that match TRBD2. V trimming: 8 bases; J trimming: 3 bases; junction bases outside the gene matches: 11. The CDR3 is 17 amino acids. The V gene's germline CDR1 is LNHDA and CDR2 SQIVND (reference sequence).

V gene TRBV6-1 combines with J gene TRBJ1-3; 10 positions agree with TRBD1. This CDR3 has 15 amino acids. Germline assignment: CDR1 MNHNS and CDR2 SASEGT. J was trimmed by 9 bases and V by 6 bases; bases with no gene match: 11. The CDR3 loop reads CASRIDRGRDSTIYF. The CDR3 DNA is TGTGCCAGCAGGATTGACAGGGGGCGAGATAGCACCATATATTTT.

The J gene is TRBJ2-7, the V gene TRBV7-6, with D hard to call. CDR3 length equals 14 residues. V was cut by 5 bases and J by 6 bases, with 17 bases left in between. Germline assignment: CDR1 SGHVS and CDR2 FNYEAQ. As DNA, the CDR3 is TGTGCCAGCAGCCCTGGGCTATACCCCGCCGAGCAGTACTTC. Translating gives CASSPGLYPAEQYF.

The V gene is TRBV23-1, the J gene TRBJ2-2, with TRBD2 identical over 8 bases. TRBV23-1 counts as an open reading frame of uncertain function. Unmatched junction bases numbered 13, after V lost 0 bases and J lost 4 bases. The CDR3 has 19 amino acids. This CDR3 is CASSQSLAGTLAGTGELFF. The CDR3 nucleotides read TGCGCCAGCAGTCAATCCTTAGCGGGAACACTCGCGGGCACCGGGGAGCTGTTTTTT.

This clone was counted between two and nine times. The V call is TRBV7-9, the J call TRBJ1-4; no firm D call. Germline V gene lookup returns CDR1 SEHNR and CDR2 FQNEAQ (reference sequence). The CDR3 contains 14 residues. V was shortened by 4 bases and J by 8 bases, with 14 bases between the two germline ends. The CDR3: CASSSAGTREKLFF. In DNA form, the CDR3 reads TGTGCCAGCAGCTCAGCCGGAACACGGGAAAAACTGTTTTTT. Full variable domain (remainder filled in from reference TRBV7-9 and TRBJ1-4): DTGVSQNPRHKITKRGQNVTFRCDPISEHNRLYWYRQTLGQGPEFLTYFQNEAQLEKSRLLSDRFSAERPKGSFSTLEIQRTEQGDSAMYLCASSSAGTREKLFFGSGTQLSVL.

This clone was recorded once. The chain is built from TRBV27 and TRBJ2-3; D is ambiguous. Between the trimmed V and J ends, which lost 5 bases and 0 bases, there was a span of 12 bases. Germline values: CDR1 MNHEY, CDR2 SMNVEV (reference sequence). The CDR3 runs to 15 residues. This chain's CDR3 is CASSKAATSTDTQYF. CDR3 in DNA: TGTGCCAGCAGTAAGGCGGCAACTAGCACAGATACGCAGTATTTT.